This is a list of T cell receptor beta chains from one sample in a study of Graves' ophthalmopathy and Graves' hyperthyroidism. TCRdb processed the multiplex PCR reads anew with MiXCR; each CDR3 protein has one entry. The repertoire includes almost 400,000 distinct CDR3 sequences, around 19% of them detected once, and around 1.4% sits in the top ten. Sequencing was performed on peripheral blood. All receptors derive from a woman aged 18-30 years with Graves' ophthalmopathy. The CDR3 runs from the conserved cysteine through the conserved F or W. The D gene is left open where the match is weak. Only some rows state a clone size, as once, few, many or a class for expanded clones.

clone_size: many; v_call: TRBV6-1; d_call: NA; j_call: TRBJ2-7; cdr3_nt: TGTGCCAGCAGTGCTCGGCTCTCCTACGAGCAGTACTTC; cdr3_aa: CASSARLSYEQYF
clone_size: NA; v_call: TRBV24-1; d_call: NA; j_call: TRBJ1-1; cdr3_nt: TGTGCCACCAGTGATTTGAGGAGCGTGAACACTGAAGCTTTCTTT; cdr3_aa: CATSDLRSVNTEAFF
clone_size: NA; v_call: TRBV6-1; d_call: NA; j_call: TRBJ2-7; cdr3_nt: TGTGCCAGCAGCCGACCCGACATATACGAGCAGTACTTC; cdr3_aa: CASSRPDIYEQYF
clone_size: many; v_call: TRBV5-1; d_call: TRBD1; j_call: TRBJ2-2; cdr3_nt: TGCGCCAGCAGCCCGGACCGTAGGACAGGGGAAGGTAACACCGGGGAGCTGTTTTTT; cdr3_aa: CASSPDRRTGEGNTGELFF
clone_size: many; v_call: TRBV6-5; d_call: NA; j_call: TRBJ2-2; cdr3_nt: TGTGCCAGCAGTTACTCGCGGGCCGTGGCCGGGGAGCTGTTTTTT; cdr3_aa: CASSYSRAVAGELFF
clone_size: many; v_call: TRBV15; d_call: NA; j_call: TRBJ2-5; cdr3_nt: TGTGCCACCAGCATCGGGGAGGCGTGGCAAGGAGAGACCCAGTACTTC; cdr3_aa: CATSIGEAWQGETQYF
clone_size: many; v_call: TRBV2; d_call: NA; j_call: TRBJ2-5; cdr3_nt: TGTGCCGGGACACCAGGGGAAGAGACCCAGTACTTC; cdr3_aa: CAGTPGEETQYF
clone_size: many; v_call: TRBV7-9; d_call: NA; j_call: TRBJ2-3; cdr3_nt: TGTGCCAGCAGCCGGGACCACCTCACAGATACGCAGTATTTT; cdr3_aa: CASSRDHLTDTQYF
clone_size: NA; v_call: TRBV6-1; d_call: TRBD1; j_call: TRBJ1-1; cdr3_nt: TGTGCCAGCAGCTTCAACAGGGGTGGGAACACTGAAGCTTTCTTT; cdr3_aa: CASSFNRGGNTEAFF
clone_size: many; v_call: TRBV6-2/TRBV6-3; d_call: NA; j_call: TRBJ2-2; cdr3_nt: TGTGCCAGCAGTTACTACGGCCCGAACACCGGGGAGCTGTTTTTT; cdr3_aa: CASSYYGPNTGELFF
clone_size: few; v_call: TRBV5-1; d_call: NA; j_call: TRBJ1-1; cdr3_nt: TGCGCCAGCAGCTTTTGGAGGGATTACGCTGAAGCTTTCTTT; cdr3_aa: CASSFWRDYAEAFF
clone_size: many; v_call: TRBV30; d_call: NA; j_call: TRBJ1-5; cdr3_nt: TGTGCCTGGTCGGGCGGTCTAGGCAATCAGCCCCAGCATTTT; cdr3_aa: CAWSGGLGNQPQHF
clone_size: NA; v_call: TRBV20-1; d_call: NA; j_call: TRBJ2-7; cdr3_nt: TGCAGTGCTAGATCTCTCCGGTCCGGGACCCCCTACGAGCAGTACTTC; cdr3_aa: CSARSLRSGTPYEQYF
clone_size: many; v_call: TRBV28; d_call: TRBD1; j_call: TRBJ1-2; cdr3_nt: TGTGCCAGCAGTTTCACAGGGGCCATCTATGGCTACACCTTC; cdr3_aa: CASSFTGAIYGYTF
clone_size: many; v_call: TRBV11-2; d_call: NA; j_call: TRBJ1-1; cdr3_nt: TGTGCCAGCAGCTTAGTGGAGACTGACGCTGAAGCTTTCTTT; cdr3_aa: CASSLVETDAEAFF
clone_size: many; v_call: TRBV20-1; d_call: NA; j_call: TRBJ1-1; cdr3_nt: TGCAGTGCTAGAAGGGGAGAGCTGGGTGAAGCTTTCTTT; cdr3_aa: CSARRGELGEAFF
clone_size: NA; v_call: TRBV20-1; d_call: NA; j_call: TRBJ2-1; cdr3_nt: TGCAGTGCTCCAATCATAGGAGGGACCCCCAATGAGCAGTTCTTC; cdr3_aa: CSAPIIGGTPNEQFF
clone_size: NA; v_call: TRBV7-9; d_call: NA; j_call: TRBJ2-5; cdr3_nt: TGTGCCAGCAGGCCGAGGGGGGCCCAAGAGACCCAGTACTTC; cdr3_aa: CASRPRGAQETQYF
clone_size: many; v_call: TRBV6-2/TRBV6-3; d_call: TRBD1; j_call: TRBJ2-7; cdr3_nt: TGTGCCAGCCTGCGACAGGGCTCCTACGAGCAGTACTTC; cdr3_aa: CASLRQGSYEQYF
clone_size: many; v_call: TRBV7-9; d_call: TRBD1; j_call: TRBJ2-4; cdr3_nt: TGTGCCAGCAGCTTCCCATACTACAGGGGGCGGGAAAACATTCAGTACTTC; cdr3_aa: CASSFPYYRGRENIQYF
clone_size: many; v_call: TRBV4-2; d_call: TRBD1; j_call: TRBJ2-5; cdr3_nt: TGTGCCAGCAGCCAGCCGACAGGGAACCAAGAGACCCAGTACTTC; cdr3_aa: CASSQPTGNQETQYF
clone_size: many; v_call: TRBV4-2; d_call: NA; j_call: TRBJ1-1; cdr3_nt: TGTGCCAGCGTCTGGGGCCCGCAGGTTTTTTCGGCACCAAACTGGGAAGCTTTCTTT; cdr3_aa: CASVWGPQVFSAPNWEAFF
clone_size: many; v_call: TRBV5-1; d_call: NA; j_call: TRBJ1-1; cdr3_nt: TGCGCCAGCAGCCCGCGCGGGGGGCGTCAGGGAACCTACACTGAAGCTTTCTTT; cdr3_aa: CASSPRGGRQGTYTEAFF
clone_size: many; v_call: TRBV20-1; d_call: TRBD2; j_call: TRBJ2-2; cdr3_nt: TGCAGTGCTAGAGACCCACGCCTAGCGGGAAACACCGGGGAGCTGTTTTTT; cdr3_aa: CSARDPRLAGNTGELFF
clone_size: many; v_call: TRBV9; d_call: TRBD1; j_call: TRBJ2-2; cdr3_nt: TGTGCCAGCGGAAAAACAGGGACAGCCGGGGAGCTGTTTTTT; cdr3_aa: CASGKTGTAGELFF
clone_size: NA; v_call: TRBV4-2; d_call: TRBD1; j_call: TRBJ2-2; cdr3_nt: TGTGCCAGCAGCCAAGTATCAACAGGGGACACCGGGGAGCTGTTTTTT; cdr3_aa: CASSQVSTGDTGELFF
clone_size: many; v_call: TRBV6-5; d_call: NA; j_call: TRBJ2-7; cdr3_nt: TGTGCCGGATCTAGGGGCCGCAGACCCTACGAGCAGTACTTC; cdr3_aa: CAGSRGRRPYEQYF
clone_size: once; v_call: TRBV29-1; d_call: TRBD1; j_call: TRBJ2-7; cdr3_nt: TGCAGCGTTGACTCCGGGACAGGGGTCTACGAGCAGTACTTC; cdr3_aa: CSVDSGTGVYEQYF
clone_size: many; v_call: TRBV30; d_call: TRBD1; j_call: TRBJ2-7; cdr3_nt: TGTGCCTGGAGTGCCGGGACAGGGGTGTTCCACGAGCAGTACTTC; cdr3_aa: CAWSAGTGVFHEQYF
clone_size: many; v_call: TRBV12-3/TRBV12-4; d_call: NA; j_call: TRBJ2-7; cdr3_nt: TGTGCCAGCAGCTGGGGGGGGCAAAGGTACGAGCAGTACTTC; cdr3_aa: CASSWGGQRYEQYF
clone_size: many; v_call: TRBV6-5; d_call: NA; j_call: TRBJ2-5; cdr3_nt: TGTGCCAGCAGTAGACTGGACCAAGAGACCCAGTACTTC; cdr3_aa: CASSRLDQETQYF
clone_size: many; v_call: TRBV20-1; d_call: NA; j_call: TRBJ2-4; cdr3_nt: TGCAGTGCCGAGCAGGGGGGAGGGAAGAACATTCAGTACTTC; cdr3_aa: CSAEQGGGKNIQYF
clone_size: NA; v_call: TRBV11-2; d_call: TRBD1; j_call: TRBJ2-7; cdr3_nt: TGTGCCAGCTCACCACTCGGGACAGGGGGCGCCGCGACCTATTCCGAGCAGTACTTC; cdr3_aa: CASSPLGTGGAATYSEQYF
clone_size: NA; v_call: TRBV4-3; d_call: TRBD2; j_call: TRBJ2-5; cdr3_nt: TGCGCCAGCAGCCAAGAACTAGCGGGAGGGCCCTTCGGGACCCAGTACTTC; cdr3_aa: CASSQELAGGPFGTQYF
clone_size: many; v_call: TRBV6-2/TRBV6-3; d_call: NA; j_call: TRBJ2-5; cdr3_nt: TGTGCCAGCGTAGACGGGCGGAAGGCCCAGTACTTC; cdr3_aa: CASVDGRKAQYF
clone_size: NA; v_call: TRBV6-1; d_call: NA; j_call: TRBJ2-7; cdr3_nt: TGTGCCAGCAGGCGGGATCCCGGGTCTGGCGAGCAGTACTTC; cdr3_aa: CASRRDPGSGEQYF
clone_size: many; v_call: TRBV5-1; d_call: NA; j_call: TRBJ2-2; cdr3_nt: TGCGCCAGCAGCCACGGACAGCCCCTTAAAATAACCACCGGGGAGCTGTTTTTT; cdr3_aa: CASSHGQPLKITTGELFF
clone_size: many; v_call: TRBV7-6; d_call: NA; j_call: TRBJ2-7; cdr3_nt: TGTGCCAGCAGCTTAGAGGTCCAGTCCTACGAGCAGTACTTC; cdr3_aa: CASSLEVQSYEQYF
clone_size: many; v_call: TRBV27; d_call: NA; j_call: TRBJ2-2; cdr3_nt: TGTGCCAGCAGTTGGGGGGCGGGAAACACCGGGGAGCTGTTTTTT; cdr3_aa: CASSWGAGNTGELFF
clone_size: many; v_call: TRBV6-5; d_call: NA; j_call: TRBJ1-5; cdr3_nt: TGTGCCAGCAGTTACTCGATTAGTAGCAATCAGCCCCAGCATTTT; cdr3_aa: CASSYSISSNQPQHF
clone_size: NA; v_call: TRBV28; d_call: TRBD1; j_call: TRBJ2-7; cdr3_nt: TGTGCCACCACAGAGTACAGGGGGCATGGACTTAAGGCCTACGAGCAGTACTTC; cdr3_aa: CATTEYRGHGLKAYEQYF
clone_size: many; v_call: TRBV5-6; d_call: TRBD1; j_call: TRBJ1-5; cdr3_nt: TGTGCCAGCAGCTTCAGGACAGGGCTCGGCAATCAGCCCCAGCATTTT; cdr3_aa: CASSFRTGLGNQPQHF
clone_size: many; v_call: TRBV20-1; d_call: NA; j_call: TRBJ1-5; cdr3_nt: TGCAGTGCCCTTGAGGGAGTTGGCAATCAGCCCCAGCATTTT; cdr3_aa: CSALEGVGNQPQHF
clone_size: many; v_call: TRBV28; d_call: NA; j_call: TRBJ2-2; cdr3_nt: TGTGCCAGCAGTTTATTGGGTGGGGGCACCGGGGAGCTGTTTTTT; cdr3_aa: CASSLLGGGTGELFF
clone_size: many; v_call: TRBV11-2; d_call: NA; j_call: TRBJ2-2; cdr3_nt: TGTGCCAGCAGCTCTGGTGTCAACACCGGGGAGCTGTTTTTT; cdr3_aa: CASSSGVNTGELFF
clone_size: few; v_call: TRBV6-2/TRBV6-3; d_call: TRBD1; j_call: TRBJ2-7; cdr3_nt: TGTGCCAGTCGACAGGGGCCCTACGAGCAGTACTTC; cdr3_aa: CASRQGPYEQYF
clone_size: NA; v_call: TRBV10-3; d_call: NA; j_call: TRBJ1-2; cdr3_nt: TGTGCCATCAGTGAGTCAAAGGATCTCCACACCTTC; cdr3_aa: CAISESKDLHTF
clone_size: many; v_call: TRBV6-2/TRBV6-3; d_call: NA; j_call: TRBJ1-5; cdr3_nt: TGTGCCAGCAGGACACACCTCGGGCGGAATAGCAATCAGCCCCAGCATTTT; cdr3_aa: CASRTHLGRNSNQPQHF
clone_size: few; v_call: TRBV5-1; d_call: NA; j_call: TRBJ1-1; cdr3_nt: TGCGCCAGCAGCGCGACAGAGGGCAGAGGCACTGAAGCTTTCTTT; cdr3_aa: CASSATEGRGTEAFF
clone_size: many; v_call: TRBV5-1; d_call: NA; j_call: TRBJ2-5; cdr3_nt: TGCGCCAGCAGCTACTTCAACCAAGAGACCCAGTACTTC; cdr3_aa: CASSYFNQETQYF